One sample yielded the 13 T cell receptor beta chains listed below, sequenced in a study of shared clonotypes between healthy human individuals. The assay was immunoSEQ multiplex PCR, and TCRdb's table has in-frame clones only and misses some. The sample has roughly 2.5 million clones, approximately 90% seen once. Input material: naive CD4+ T cells sorted from blood. Subset given: CD45RA+ positively selected. The receptors stem from a man aged 18 to 30 in good health.

CDR3 amino acids: CASSIGNRVGEKLFF. The CDR3, as DNA: TGTGCCAGTAGTATAGGTAACAGGGTTGGTGAAAAACTGTTTTTT. The V call is TRBV19, the J call TRBJ1-4; a weak D match, TRBD1 (6 bases). The CDR3 sequence is 15 residues long. Between the trimmed V and J ends, which lost 1 base and 7 bases, there was a span of 13 bases. Germline CDR1 is LNHDA and CDR2 is SQIVND (reference sequence).

This sequence joins TRBV27 and TRBJ1-6; D is unclear. In germline, CDR1 is MNHEY, CDR2 SMNVEV (reference sequence). V was shortened by 8 bases and J by 9 bases, with 20 bases between the two germline ends. This CDR3 spans 15 amino acids. This CDR3 reads CASAGGGSMASPLHF. The DNA for the CDR3 is TGTGCCAGCGCCGGAGGAGGGTCCATGGCTTCACCCCTCCACTTT.

CDR3 loop: CASRTRRGFGETQYF. The CDR3 region has the DNA TGTGCCAGCAGGACGCGGAGGGGATTTGGAGAGACCCAGTACTTC. The chain links TRBV6-1 to TRBJ2-5; possible D gene TRBD2, 6 bases. CDR1 and CDR2 from the germline V gene are MNHNS and SASEGT. The V and J ends lost 6 bases and 4 bases respectively, with 18 bases between them. The CDR3 runs 15 residues.

The V gene is TRBV7-8, the J gene TRBJ2-3; TRBD2 aligns across 10 bases. The CDR3 totals 16 residues. V lost 3 bases, J lost 5 bases, and 8 bases stayed unmatched. CDR1 is SGHVS and CDR2 is FQNEAQ in the germline V gene. In DNA form, the CDR3 reads TGTGCCAGCAGCTTCGCTAGCGGGAGTGGATTAGATACGCAGTATTTT. Translation: CASSFASGSGLDTQYF.

The DNA for the CDR3 is TGTGCCTGGAGTGTTGGGGGAGGGTACCAAGAGACCCAGTACTTC. Its protein is CAWSVGGGYQETQYF. The chain carries TRBV30 and TRBJ2-5; 7 nucleotides align to TRBD2. This CDR3 comprises 15 residues. From germline, CDR1 is GTSNPN and CDR2 SVGIG (reference sequence). After removal of 0 bases from V and 0 bases from J, the junction contained 4 bases not matched to a gene.

This chain joins TRBV4-1 and TRBJ1-1; D is perhaps TRBD1 (5 bases). The CDR3 contains 16 residues. Germline V gene data show CDR1 as MGHRA and CDR2 as YSYEKL. Deletions cut 0 bases from V and 1 base from J, with 12 bases between. The CDR3, as DNA: TGCGCCAGCAGCCAAGATCCCTCGGGGGGGAACACTGAAGCTTTCTTT. This encodes CASSQDPSGGNTEAFF.

The V and J genes are TRBV18 and TRBJ1-1, with D maybe TRBD1 (6 bases). Germline loops: CDR1 KGHSH, CDR2 LQKENI. Trimming shortened V by 3 bases and J by 0 bases, and 17 bases separated the two germline ends. The CDR3 extends over 17 amino acids. The CDR3 here is CASSPPDSLVMNTEAFF. CDR3 in DNA: TGTGCCAGCTCACCTCCGGACAGTCTGGTAATGAACACTGAAGCTTTCTTT.

The chain has TRBV7-9 and TRBJ2-1, with no clear D. V lost 3 bases, J lost 6 bases, and 12 bases lay in between. The CDR3 has 14 amino acids. Germline V gene data show CDR1 as SEHNR and CDR2 as FQNEAQ (reference sequence). CDR3 sequence (DNA): TGTGCCAGCAGCTTGGTACCGTCCCCCAATGAGCAGTTCTTC. Its protein is CASSLVPSPNEQFF.

V usage is TRBV6-4 and J usage is TRBJ2-1; 15 bases line up with TRBD2. The CDR3 totals 15 residues. Germline CDR1 reads MRHNA; CDR2 reads SNTAGT. V lost 5 bases to trimming and J lost 6 bases; unmatched junction nucleotides: 2. CDR3 coding DNA: TGTGCCAGCAGTCGGACTAGCGGGGGGGGCAATGAGCAGTTCTTC. Encoded protein: CASSRTSGGGNEQFF.

In its sample, this clone was seen once. V usage is TRBV2 and J usage is TRBJ2-7; TRBD2 agrees at 8 bases. Germline V gives CDR1 SNHLY, CDR2 FYNNEI. The CDR3 has 16 residues. J was trimmed by 4 bases and V by 5 bases; bases with no gene match: 13. The CDR3, as DNA: TGTGCCAGCAGTCGGCTTTTGGGACTAGATAATTACGAGCAGTACTTC. Translation: CASSRLLGLDNYEQYF.

The genes are TRBV30 and TRBJ2-5; TRBD2 agrees at 10 bases. J gave up 1 base and V 2 bases, and 7 bases lay outside the gene matches. This CDR3 has 16 residues. CDR1 and CDR2 from the germline V gene are GTSNPN and SVGIG (reference sequence). The CDR3 nucleotides read TGTGCCTGGAGTCTTACCCGGACTAGCGGCCAAGAGACCCAGTACTTC. Its translation is CAWSLTRTSGQETQYF.

The chain joins TRBV7-6 to TRBJ2-2, with D possibly TRBD1 on 6 matching bases. Germline V lookup: CDR1 SGHVS, CDR2 FNYEAQ. Trimming removed 2 bases from V and 1 base from J, with 11 bases in between. The CDR3 sequence is 16 residues long. This chain's CDR3 is CASSLLQGKNTGELFF. In DNA, the CDR3 is TGTGCCAGCAGCTTACTCCAGGGGAAGAACACCGGGGAGCTGTTTTTT.

In regard to this clone: The sample carries other DNA sequences with the same CDR3. The chain links TRBV30 to TRBJ1-1; D call uncertain. V was cut by 3 bases and J by 7 bases, with 9 bases left in between. This CDR3 spans 11 amino acids. Germline CDR1 GTSNPN, CDR2 SVGIG (reference sequence). CDR3 in DNA: TGTGCCTGGAGGGTACGGGGTGAAGCTTTCTTT. Protein: CAWRVRGEAFF. Full variable domain (missing parts from reference TRBV30 and TRBJ1-1): SQTIHQWPATLVQPVGSPLSLECTVEGTSNPNLYWYRQAAGRGLQLLFYSVGIGQISSEVPQNLSASRPQDRQFILSSKKLLLSDSGFYLCAWRVRGEAFFGQGTRLTVV.